This paragraph reports one T cell receptor beta chain. The antigen remains undetermined. This entry comes from a study of T cells after yellow fever vaccination. Study-wide results and limits: CD4 and CD8 compartments shared a small share of clonotypes. Subsequent to the booster, the majority of primary-vaccination clones reappeared (96% CD4, roughly 90% CD8). Repertoires obtained by FACS sorting could include abundant clonotypes that entered as contaminants from the bulk population.

TCRdb itself ran the 5' RACE reads through MiXCR, one entry per CDR3 protein. The sample includes approximately 330,000 distinct CDR3 sequences, over 4% seen only once; the top ten take around 23%. Germline V gives CDR1 SGDLS, CDR2 YYNGEE. Deletions cut 3 bases from V and 5 bases from J, with 14 bases between. The CDR3 totals 14 residues. V gene TRBV9 combines with J gene TRBJ2-5, with unresolved D. The clonotype originates from a man younger than 35 who received the YFV17D yellow fever vaccine. The sequenced sample was PBMCs, obtained 5 days after the yellow fever booster vaccination. The CDR3 loop is CASSADALWETQYF. Written as DNA, the CDR3 is TGTGCCAGCAGCGCGGACGCCTTATGGGAGACCCAGTACTTC.